Sequencing of this T cell receptor (beta chain) was carried out in a study of blood T cell repertoires in COVID-19. Turning to the study itself: COVID-19 samples from acute and convalescent phases originated in the United States, Italy and Spain. T cells, B-cell-depleted T cells, or PBMCs supplied cDNA or gDNA.

Original processing methods: Estimation of nucleated cell counts relied on the amplification of reference gene primers. Assay used: immunoSEQ multiplex PCR; TCRdb lists only in-frame clones, some missing. V, J and clone size were drawn from that table, and D and trimming were deduced from the DNA. This table holds tens of thousands of clones, 80% to 85% found once. Trimming left V 3 bases short and J 8 bases short, with 8 bases between. Germline V gene sequence: CDR1 DFQATT, CDR2 SNEGSKA (reference sequence). The CDR3 runs to 11 residues. This clonotype was obtained from a man in his forties with acute or convalescent COVID-19. The sequenced sample was peripheral blood. V is TRBV20-1 and J is TRBJ2-1; unclear D gene. CDR3 in DNA: TGCAGTGCTAGCCTAGACCATGAGCAGTTCTTC. It yields the protein CSASLDHEQFF.